This T cell receptor (beta chain) came from a study of blood T cell repertoires in COVID-19. About the study: Spain, Italy and the United States supplied samples that represented acute and convalescent COVID-19. PBMCs, B-cell-depleted T cells, or T cells were the source of the cDNA or gDNA that made up the material.

The CDR3 runs 14 residues. V was pared by 1 base and J by 5 bases, with 1 base of the junction left unmatched. Per germline, CDR1 SNHLY and CDR2 FYNNEI. Produced via immunoSEQ multiplex PCR; TCRdb's table is partial and in-frame only. The data show roughly 330,000 clones, 86% seen once. Adults between roughly 18 and 89 years of age took part from under 30 US areas. The recovered donors of Cohort 3 showed two negative PCRs, clearance, or symptom resolution. The rearrangement uses TRBV2 and TRBJ2-3; 9 bases are shared with TRBD2. The sequencing sample was made of PBMCs or T cells enriched from blood (not recorded which). This TCR was sampled from a woman between 18 and 29 years old who had recovered from COVID-19. DNA of the CDR3: TGTGCCAGCAGTGAAGTAGCGGGAGTAGATACGCAGTATTTT. As protein: CASSEVAGVDTQYF. Full variable domain (missing parts from reference TRBV2 and TRBJ2-3): EPEVTQTPSHQVTQMGQEVILRCVPISNHLYFYWYRQILGQKVEFLVSFYNNEISEKSEIFDDQFSVERPDGSNFTLKIRSTKLEDSAMYFCASSEVAGVDTQYFGPGTRLTVL.